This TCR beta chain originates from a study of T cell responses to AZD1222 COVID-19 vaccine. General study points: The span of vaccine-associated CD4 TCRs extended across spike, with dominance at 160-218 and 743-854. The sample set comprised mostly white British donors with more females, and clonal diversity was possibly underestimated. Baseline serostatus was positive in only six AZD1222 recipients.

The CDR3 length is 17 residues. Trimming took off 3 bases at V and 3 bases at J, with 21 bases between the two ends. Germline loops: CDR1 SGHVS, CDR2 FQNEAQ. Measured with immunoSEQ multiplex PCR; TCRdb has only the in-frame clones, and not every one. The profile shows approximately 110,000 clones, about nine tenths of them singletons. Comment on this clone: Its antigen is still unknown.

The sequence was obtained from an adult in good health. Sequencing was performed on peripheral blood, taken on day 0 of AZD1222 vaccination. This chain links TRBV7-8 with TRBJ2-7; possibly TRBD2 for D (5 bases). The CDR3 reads CASSFDGGWTTSYEQYF. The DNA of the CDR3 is TGTGCCAGCAGCTTCGATGGCGGGTGGACCACTAGCTACGAGCAGTACTTC.